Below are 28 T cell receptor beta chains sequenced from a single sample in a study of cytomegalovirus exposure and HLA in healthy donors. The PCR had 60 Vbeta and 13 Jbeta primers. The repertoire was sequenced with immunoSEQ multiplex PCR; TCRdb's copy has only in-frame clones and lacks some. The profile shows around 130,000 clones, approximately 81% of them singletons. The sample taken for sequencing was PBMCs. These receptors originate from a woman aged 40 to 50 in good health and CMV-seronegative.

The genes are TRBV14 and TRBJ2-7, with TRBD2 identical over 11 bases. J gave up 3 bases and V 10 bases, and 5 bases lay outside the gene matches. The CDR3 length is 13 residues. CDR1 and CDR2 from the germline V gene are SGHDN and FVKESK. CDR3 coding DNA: TGTGCCACCAGACTAGCGGGAAGCTACGAGCAGTACTTC. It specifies CATRLAGSYEQYF.

In nucleotides, the CDR3 is TGTGCCAGCTCACCCGGGACACTCTACGAGCAGTACTTC. Amino acids: CASSPGTLYEQYF. V usage is TRBV18 and J usage is TRBJ2-7; tentative D call: TRBD1 (6 bases). The germline V gene encodes CDR1 KGHSH and CDR2 LQKENI. This CDR3 has 13 residues. V dropped 3 bases and J dropped 3 bases, with 9 bases sitting between them.

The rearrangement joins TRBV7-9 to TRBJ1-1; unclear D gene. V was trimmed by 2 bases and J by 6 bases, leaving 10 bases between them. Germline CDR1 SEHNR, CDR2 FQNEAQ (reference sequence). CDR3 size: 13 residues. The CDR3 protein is CASSLSRGAEAFF. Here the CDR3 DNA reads TGTGCCAGCAGCTTAAGCCGCGGTGCTGAAGCTTTCTTT.

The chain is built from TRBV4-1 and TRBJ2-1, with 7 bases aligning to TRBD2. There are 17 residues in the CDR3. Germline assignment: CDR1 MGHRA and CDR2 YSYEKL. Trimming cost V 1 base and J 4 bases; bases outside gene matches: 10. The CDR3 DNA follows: TGCGCCAGCAGCCAAGTAGATATGGGACTAACATACAATGAGCAGTTCTTC. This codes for CASSQVDMGLTYNEQFF.

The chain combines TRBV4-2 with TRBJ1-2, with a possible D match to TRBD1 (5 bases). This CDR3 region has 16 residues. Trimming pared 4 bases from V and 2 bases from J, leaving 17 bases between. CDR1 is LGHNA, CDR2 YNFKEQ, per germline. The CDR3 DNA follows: TGTGCCAGCAGCCTCAACTTGGGGGAGGGCAACTATGGCTACACCTTC. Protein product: CASSLNLGEGNYGYTF.

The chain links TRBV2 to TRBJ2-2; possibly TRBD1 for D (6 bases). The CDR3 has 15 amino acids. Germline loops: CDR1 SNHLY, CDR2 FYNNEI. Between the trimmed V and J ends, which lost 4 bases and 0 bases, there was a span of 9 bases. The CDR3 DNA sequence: TGTGCCAGCAGTGTGGACAGAGCGAACACCGGGGAGCTGTTTTTT. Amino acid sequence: CASSVDRANTGELFF. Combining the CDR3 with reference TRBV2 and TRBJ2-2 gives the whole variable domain EPEVTQTPSHQVTQMGQEVILRCVPISNHLYFYWYRQILGQKVEFLVSFYNNEISEKSEIFDDQFSVERPDGSNFTLKIRSTKLEDSAMYFCASSVDRANTGELFFGEGSRLTVL.

CDR3 coding DNA: TGCGCCAGCAGCCGTTTACAGGGGGCGATTGAAGCTTTCTTT. It codes for CASSRLQGAIEAFF. The chain employs TRBV5-1 and TRBJ1-1, with TRBD1 matching over 9 bases. CDR1 SGHRS and CDR2 YFSETQ come from the germline V gene. The CDR3 is 14 amino acids. The junction had 8 bases not matched to a gene; V was cut back by 4 bases and J by 7 bases.

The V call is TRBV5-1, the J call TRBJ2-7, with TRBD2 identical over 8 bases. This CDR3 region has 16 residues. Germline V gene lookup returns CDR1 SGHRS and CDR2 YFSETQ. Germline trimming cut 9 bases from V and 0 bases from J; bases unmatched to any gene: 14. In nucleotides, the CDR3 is TGCGCCACCTTCGACTCCCTAGCGGGCTTCTCCTACGAGCAGTACTTC. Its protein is CATFDSLAGFSYEQYF.

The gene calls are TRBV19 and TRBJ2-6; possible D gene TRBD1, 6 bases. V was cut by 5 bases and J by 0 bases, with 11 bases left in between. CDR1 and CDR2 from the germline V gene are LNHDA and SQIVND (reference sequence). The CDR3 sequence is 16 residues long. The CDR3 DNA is TGTGCCAGTAGTTTGACAGGAGACTCTGGGGCCAACGTCCTGACTTTC. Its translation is CASSLTGDSGANVLTF.

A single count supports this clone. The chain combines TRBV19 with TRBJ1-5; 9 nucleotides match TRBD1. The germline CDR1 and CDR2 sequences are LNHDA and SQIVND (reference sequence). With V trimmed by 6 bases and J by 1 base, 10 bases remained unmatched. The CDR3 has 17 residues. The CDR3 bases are TGTGCCAGTAGCCAACGGACAGGGGACTCAAGCAATCAGCCCCAGCATTTT. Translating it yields CASSQRTGDSSNQPQHF.

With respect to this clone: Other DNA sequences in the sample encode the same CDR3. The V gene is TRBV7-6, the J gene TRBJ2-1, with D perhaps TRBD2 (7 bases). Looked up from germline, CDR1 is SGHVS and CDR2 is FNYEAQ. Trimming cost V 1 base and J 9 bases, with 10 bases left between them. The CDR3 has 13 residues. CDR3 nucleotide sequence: TGTGCCAGCAGCTTAGTCGCGGGGGCTGAGCAGTTCTTC. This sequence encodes CASSLVAGAEQFF. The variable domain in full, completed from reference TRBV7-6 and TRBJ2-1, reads GAGVSQSPRYKVTKRGQDVALRCDPISGHVSLYWYRQALGQGPEFLTYFNYEAQQDKSGLPNDRFSAERPEGSISTLTIQRTEQRDSAMYRCASSLVAGAEQFFGPGTRLTVL.

Here the CDR3 DNA reads TGTGCCAGCACCATTGGGGAGGGCGAGCAGTACTTC. It codes for CASTIGEGEQYF. This chain links TRBV5-6 with TRBJ2-7, with 7 bases aligning to TRBD2. V gave up 6 bases and J gave up 6 bases; unmatched junction bases: 6. The CDR3 contains 12 residues. Germline CDR1 reads SGHDT; CDR2 reads YYEEEE.

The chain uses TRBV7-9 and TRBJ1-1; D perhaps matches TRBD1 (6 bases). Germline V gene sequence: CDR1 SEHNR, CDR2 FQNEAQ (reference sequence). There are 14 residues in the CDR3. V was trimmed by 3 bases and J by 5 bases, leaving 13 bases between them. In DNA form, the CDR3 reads TGTGCCAGCAGCTTCAGGGGTCAATTAACTGAAGCTTTCTTT. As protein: CASSFRGQLTEAFF.

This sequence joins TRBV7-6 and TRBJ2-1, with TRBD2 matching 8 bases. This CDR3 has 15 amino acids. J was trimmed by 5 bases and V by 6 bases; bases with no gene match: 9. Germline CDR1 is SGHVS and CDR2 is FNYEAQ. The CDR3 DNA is TGTGCCAGCAGATTGGATAGCGGGATTGACAATGAGCAGTTCTTC. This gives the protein CASRLDSGIDNEQFF.

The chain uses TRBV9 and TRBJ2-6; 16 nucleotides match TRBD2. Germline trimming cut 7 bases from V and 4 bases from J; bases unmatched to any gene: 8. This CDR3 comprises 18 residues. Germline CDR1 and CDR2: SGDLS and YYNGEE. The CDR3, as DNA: TGTGCCAGCTCCAAGGGACTAGCGGGGGGGCCCGGGGCCAACGTCCTGACTTTC. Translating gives CASSKGLAGGPGANVLTF.

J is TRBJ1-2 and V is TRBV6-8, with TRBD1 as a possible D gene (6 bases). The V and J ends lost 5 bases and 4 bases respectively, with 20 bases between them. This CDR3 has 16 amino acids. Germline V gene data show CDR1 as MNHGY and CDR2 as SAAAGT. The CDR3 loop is CASSPGVKGEGYGYTF. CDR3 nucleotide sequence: TGTGCCAGCAGTCCCGGGGTTAAGGGGGAGGGCTATGGCTACACCTTC.

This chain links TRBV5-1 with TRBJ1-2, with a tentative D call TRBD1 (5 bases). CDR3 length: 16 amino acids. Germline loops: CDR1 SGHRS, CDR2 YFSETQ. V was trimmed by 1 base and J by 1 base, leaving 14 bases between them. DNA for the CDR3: TGCGCCAGCAGCTTGTCGGCAGGGATGGGTAACTATGGCTACACCTTC. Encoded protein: CASSLSAGMGNYGYTF.

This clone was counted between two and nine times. CDR3 in amino acids: CASSQESTGGPDTQYF. Written as DNA, the CDR3 is TGTGCCAGCAGCCAAGAATCGACGGGGGGGCCTGATACGCAGTATTTT. This chain connects TRBV4-2 to TRBJ2-3; 8 positions match TRBD2. The length of the CDR3 is 16 residues. V lost 0 bases and J lost 6; bases outside the gene matches: 8. CDR1 and CDR2 (germline): LGHNA, YNFKEQ.

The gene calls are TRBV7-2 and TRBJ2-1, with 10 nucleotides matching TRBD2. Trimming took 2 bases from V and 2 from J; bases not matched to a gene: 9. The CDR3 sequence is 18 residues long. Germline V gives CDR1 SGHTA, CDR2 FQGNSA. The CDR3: CASSLLAGGGGAYNEQFF. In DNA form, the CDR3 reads TGTGCCAGCAGCTTATTAGCGGGAGGAGGGGGGGCCTACAATGAGCAGTTCTTC.

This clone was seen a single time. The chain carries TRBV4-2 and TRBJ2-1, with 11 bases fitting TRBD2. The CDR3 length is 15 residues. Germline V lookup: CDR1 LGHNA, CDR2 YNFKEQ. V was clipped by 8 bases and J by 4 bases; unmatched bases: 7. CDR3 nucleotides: TGTGCCAGCGGGACCGGGACTAGCGGATACAATGAGCAGTTCTTC. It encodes CASGTGTSGYNEQFF.

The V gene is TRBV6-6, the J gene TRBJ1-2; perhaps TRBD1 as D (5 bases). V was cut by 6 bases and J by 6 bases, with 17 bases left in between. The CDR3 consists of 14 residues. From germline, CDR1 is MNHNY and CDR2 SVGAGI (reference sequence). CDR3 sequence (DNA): TGTGCCAGCAGCCAAAGTAGCAGGGATCATGGCTACACCTTC. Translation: CASSQSSRDHGYTF.

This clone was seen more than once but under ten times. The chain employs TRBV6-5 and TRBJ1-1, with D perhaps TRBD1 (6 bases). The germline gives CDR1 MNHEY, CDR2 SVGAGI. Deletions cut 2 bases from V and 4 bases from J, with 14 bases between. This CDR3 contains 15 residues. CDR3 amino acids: CASSYRKQGATEAFF. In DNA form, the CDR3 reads TGTGCCAGCAGTTACCGCAAACAGGGTGCCACTGAAGCTTTCTTT.

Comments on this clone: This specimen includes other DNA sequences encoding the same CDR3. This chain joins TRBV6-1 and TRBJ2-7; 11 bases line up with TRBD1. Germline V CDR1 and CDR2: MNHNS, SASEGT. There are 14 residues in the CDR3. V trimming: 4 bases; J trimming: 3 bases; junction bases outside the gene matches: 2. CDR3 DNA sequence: TGTGCCAGCAGTGGGGGGACAGGGGGCTACGAGCAGTACTTC. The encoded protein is CASSGGTGGYEQYF.

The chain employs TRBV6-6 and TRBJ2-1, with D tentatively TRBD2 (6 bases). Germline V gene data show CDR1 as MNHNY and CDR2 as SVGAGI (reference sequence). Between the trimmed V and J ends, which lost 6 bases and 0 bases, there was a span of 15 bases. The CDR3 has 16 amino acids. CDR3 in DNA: TGTGCCAGCAGCCGGCAACTAGCTAGCTCCTACAATGAGCAGTTCTTC. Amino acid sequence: CASSRQLASSYNEQFF.

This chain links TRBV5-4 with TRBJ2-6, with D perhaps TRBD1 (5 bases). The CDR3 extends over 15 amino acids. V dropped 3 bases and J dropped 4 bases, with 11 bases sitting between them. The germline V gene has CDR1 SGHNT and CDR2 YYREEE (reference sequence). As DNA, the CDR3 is TGTGCCAGCAGCTGGGGCGTAACCGGGGCCAACGTCCTGACTTTC. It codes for CASSWGVTGANVLTF.

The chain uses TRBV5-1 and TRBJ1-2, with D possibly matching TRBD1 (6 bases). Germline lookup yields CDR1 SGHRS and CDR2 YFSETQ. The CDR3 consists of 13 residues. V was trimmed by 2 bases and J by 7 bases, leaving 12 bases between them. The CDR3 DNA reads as TGCGCCAGCAGCTTTCAGGGGACGCGTGGCTACACCTTC. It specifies CASSFQGTRGYTF.

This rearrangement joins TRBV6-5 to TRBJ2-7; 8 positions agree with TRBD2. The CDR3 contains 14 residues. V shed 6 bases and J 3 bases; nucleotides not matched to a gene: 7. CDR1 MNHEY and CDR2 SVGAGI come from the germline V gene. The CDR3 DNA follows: TGTGCCAGCAGGCAAAGCGGGGGCCACTACGAGCAGTACTTC. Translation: CASRQSGGHYEQYF.

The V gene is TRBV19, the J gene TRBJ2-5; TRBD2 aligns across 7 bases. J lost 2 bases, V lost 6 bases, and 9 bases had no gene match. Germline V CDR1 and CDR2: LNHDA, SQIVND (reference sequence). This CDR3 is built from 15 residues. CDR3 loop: CASSHSTAGQETQYF. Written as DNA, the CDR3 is TGTGCCAGTAGCCACTCGACAGCGGGGCAAGAGACCCAGTACTTC.